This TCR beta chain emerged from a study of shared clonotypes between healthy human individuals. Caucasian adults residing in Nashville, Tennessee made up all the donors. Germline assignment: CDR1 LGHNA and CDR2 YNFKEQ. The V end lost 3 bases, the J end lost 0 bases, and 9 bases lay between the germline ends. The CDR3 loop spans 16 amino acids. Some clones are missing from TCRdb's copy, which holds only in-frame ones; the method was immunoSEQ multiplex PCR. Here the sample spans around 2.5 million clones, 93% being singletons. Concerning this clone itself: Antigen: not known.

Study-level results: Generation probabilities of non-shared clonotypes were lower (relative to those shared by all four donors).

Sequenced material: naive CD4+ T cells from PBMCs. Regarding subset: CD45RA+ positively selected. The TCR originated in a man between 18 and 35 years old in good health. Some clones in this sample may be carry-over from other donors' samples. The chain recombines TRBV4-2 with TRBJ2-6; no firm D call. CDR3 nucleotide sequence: TGTGCCAGCAGCCAGGTAGACACCTCTGGGGCCAACGTCCTGACTTTC. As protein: CASSQVDTSGANVLTF.